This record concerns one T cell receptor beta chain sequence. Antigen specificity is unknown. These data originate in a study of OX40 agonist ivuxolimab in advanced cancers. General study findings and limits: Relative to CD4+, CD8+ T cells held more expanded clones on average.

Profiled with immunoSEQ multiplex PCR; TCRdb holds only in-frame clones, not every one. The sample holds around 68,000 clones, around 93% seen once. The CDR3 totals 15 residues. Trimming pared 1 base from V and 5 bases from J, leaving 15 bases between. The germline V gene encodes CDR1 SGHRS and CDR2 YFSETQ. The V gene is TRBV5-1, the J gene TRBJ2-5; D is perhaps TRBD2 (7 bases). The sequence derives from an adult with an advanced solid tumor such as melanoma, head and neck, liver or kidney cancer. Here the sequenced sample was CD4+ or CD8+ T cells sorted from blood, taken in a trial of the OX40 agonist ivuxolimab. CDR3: CASSLSGGGMETQYF. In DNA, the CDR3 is TGCGCCAGCAGCTTGAGTGGGGGGGGCATGGAGACCCAGTACTTC.